This is a list of T cell receptor beta chains from one sample in a study of PD-1 blockade in classical Hodgkin lymphoma. Sequencing was performed with immunoSEQ multiplex PCR; in TCRdb, only in-frame clones are kept and a portion is missing. The sample has about 100,000 clones; 85% to 90% are singletons. The sequenced sample was peripheral blood mononuclear cells (PBMCs), obtained before the second cycle of nivolumab. These receptors were taken from a human donor with classical Hodgkin lymphoma. CDR3s include the opening cysteine and the closing phenylalanine or tryptophan. A D gene is named only where the DNA matches it firmly. Part of the rows lack a size; the others show once, few, many or a class for expanded clones.

.,15,.,TRBV21-1,TRBJ1-3,CASTRQADPGNTIYF,TGTGCCAGCACCAGACAGGCGGACCCTGGAAACACCATATATTTT
.,14,.,TRBV18,TRBJ2-1,CASSPRATINEQFF,TGTGCCAGCTCACCACGGGCTACTATCAATGAGCAGTTCTTC
TRBD2,15,.,TRBV9,TRBJ2-7,CASSASRGGVDEQYF,TGTGCCAGCAGCGCATCCCGGGGAGGGGTCGACGAGCAGTACTTC
.,12,.,TRBV7-9,TRBJ2-5,CASSGIGETQYF,TGTGCCAGCAGCGGGATAGGAGAGACCCAGTACTTC
.,17,once,TRBV5-1,TRBJ2-1,CASSIITGTRRANEQFF,TGCGCCAGCAGCATAATTACCGGGACTCGAAGGGCCAATGAGCAGTTCTTC
.,13,.,TRBV5-1,TRBJ2-1,CASSLELATRQFF,TGCGCCAGCAGCTTGGAACTAGCCACTCGGCAGTTCTTC
.,16,.,TRBV5-6,TRBJ1-2,CASSLYRDPANYGYTF,TGTGCCAGCAGCTTATACCGGGACCCTGCTAACTATGGCTACACCTTC
TRBD2,14,.,TRBV6-6,TRBJ2-1,CASSPGLASNEQFF,TGTGCCAGCAGCCCGGGACTAGCGTCGAATGAGCAGTTCTTC
.,17,.,TRBV4-3,TRBJ1-6,CASSQGRVSSYNSPLHF,TGCGCCAGCAGCCAAGGTAGAGTCAGCTCCTATAATTCACCCCTCCACTTT
.,14,.,TRBV7-8,TRBJ2-5,CASSILAFQETQYF,TGTGCCAGCAGCATACTAGCATTCCAAGAGACCCAGTACTTC
.,12,.,TRBV10-3,TRBJ2-4,CAISGTDSNQYF,TGTGCCATCAGTGGGACTGACAGTAACCAGTACTTC
.,13,.,TRBV19,TRBJ1-2,CASSIIPFGGYTF,TGTGCCAGTAGTATAATCCCTTTCGGTGGCTACACCTTC
TRBD1,13,.,TRBV6-5,TRBJ1-1,CASSRDSRVGAFF,TGTGCCAGCAGTCGGGACAGCAGAGTCGGGGCTTTCTTT
.,14,.,TRBV10-3,TRBJ1-1,CAISESGAVTEAFF,TGTGCCATCAGTGAGTCGGGGGCAGTCACTGAAGCTTTCTTT
TRBD1,13,.,TRBV7-6,TRBJ2-5,CASSSGQGKTQYF,TGTGCCAGCAGCTCGGGACAGGGAAAGACCCAGTACTTC
.,15,.,TRBV7-8,TRBJ1-4,CASTLRGGGGEKLFF,TGTGCCAGCACCCTCCGGGGTGGGGGCGGTGAAAAACTGTTTTTT
TRBD1,15,.,TRBV11-2,TRBJ1-2,CASSRVGGAWGGYTF,TGTGCCAGCAGCAGAGTAGGGGGCGCCTGGGGCGGCTACACCTTC
.,11,.,TRBV5-8,TRBJ2-1,CASSLEGARFF,TGTGCCAGCAGCTTGGAAGGGGCAAGGTTCTTC
.,15,.,TRBV9,TRBJ1-4,CASSEGPATNEKLFF,TGTGCCAGCAGCGAAGGACCAGCAACTAATGAAAAACTGTTTTTT
.,12,.,TRBV27,TRBJ2-7,CASSSVGYEQYF,TGTGCCAGCAGTTCGGTGGGCTACGAGCAGTACTTC
.,14,.,TRBV5-1,TRBJ1-1,CASSLVAGSTEAFF,TGCGCCAGCAGCTTGGTTGCCGGAAGCACTGAAGCTTTCTTT
.,15,.,TRBV15,TRBJ1-4,CATSWGSGLNEKLFF,TGTGCCACCAGCTGGGGCTCGGGACTTAATGAAAAACTGTTTTTT
.,16,once,TRBV6-6,TRBJ2-5,CASSYGARVGRETQYF,TGTGCCAGCAGTTACGGGGCCAGGGTAGGGCGAGAGACCCAGTACTTC
TRBD1,14,.,TRBV5-1,TRBJ1-1,CASSREMTGLEAFF,TGCGCCAGCAGCCGAGAAATGACAGGGCTTGAAGCTTTCTTT
.,14,.,TRBV19,TRBJ2-5,CASSPYGVGETQYF,TGTGCCAGTAGTCCGTACGGGGTTGGAGAGACCCAGTACTTC
.,14,.,TRBV7-2,TRBJ2-3,CASSLARGTDTQYF,TGTGCCAGCAGCTTAGCGAGGGGCACAGATACGCAGTATTTT
.,11,.,TRBV5-6,TRBJ1-1,CASSLTGEAFF,TGTGCCAGCAGCTTAACAGGGGAAGCTTTCTTT
.,15,.,TRBV6-1,TRBJ1-4,CASSPHRSTNEKLFF,TGTGCCAGCAGCCCACACAGGTCAACTAATGAAAAACTGTTTTTT
.,15,once,TRBV7-8,TRBJ1-2,CASSLAGGGLYGYTF,TGTGCCAGCAGCTTAGCTGGGGGGGGACTTTATGGCTACACCTTC
.,14,.,TRBV11-3,TRBJ1-1,CASSSRGANTEAFF,TGTGCCAGCAGCTCCCGAGGGGCTAACACTGAAGCTTTCTTT
TRBD1,14,once,TRBV6-1,TRBJ2-7,CASRRTGSSYEQYF,TGTGCCAGCAGACGGACAGGTTCCTCCTACGAGCAGTACTTC
.,15,once,TRBV27,TRBJ2-7,CASAPRTLFSYEQYF,TGTGCCAGCGCACCCAGAACGCTGTTCTCCTACGAGCAGTACTTC
.,15,.,TRBV10-3,TRBJ1-1,CAISESPAVSTEAFF,TGTGCCATCAGTGAGTCTCCGGCGGTGAGCACTGAAGCTTTCTTT
.,14,.,TRBV6-1,TRBJ2-7,CASNREDLLHEQYF,TGTGCCAGCAATCGGGAAGATCTACTACACGAGCAGTACTTC
TRBD2,17,few,TRBV28,TRBJ2-1,CASSLSLTSGTDNEQFF,TGTGCCAGCAGTCTTTCCCTTACTAGCGGGACTGACAATGAGCAGTTCTTC
.,14,.,TRBV7-9,TRBJ2-1,CASSLADSYNEQFF,TGTGCCAGCAGCTTAGCGGACAGCTACAATGAGCAGTTCTTC
.,14,.,TRBV13,TRBJ2-1,CASSLSNKDNEQFF,TGTGCCAGCAGCTTAAGTAATAAGGACAATGAGCAGTTCTTC